The T cell receptor (beta chain) described here comes from a study of cytomegalovirus exposure and HLA in healthy donors. General study findings and limits: The analysis excluded some indistinguishable V segments, including TRBV6-2 and TRBV6-3. Overall, approximately 180 TCR beta chains were annotated as cytomegalovirus-associated. Despite most TCR sequences being rare, some public TCRs occurred in many donors.

The PCR made use of 60 Vbeta and 13 Jbeta primers. Sequencing used immunoSEQ multiplex PCR; TCRdb keeps in-frame clones, though not all of them. The repertoire consists of 55,000 to 70,000 clones, with 75% to 85% occurring once and the leading ten covering roughly 5.7%. The V gene's germline CDR1 is SGHNT and CDR2 YYREEE (reference sequence). CDR3 length: 12 amino acids. About this clone: The antigen is unknown. At one boundary the junction diverges from the germline segment, which might be a read error.

The source is a male donor in good health and CMV-seronegative. The chain is built from TRBV5-4 and TRBJ2-7; 9 bases are shared with TRBD1. Sequencing used PBMCs. The CDR3 DNA sequence: TGTGCCAGCAGCTCCAGACAGGGGGAAACCTCTTTC. Translation: CASSSRQGETSF.